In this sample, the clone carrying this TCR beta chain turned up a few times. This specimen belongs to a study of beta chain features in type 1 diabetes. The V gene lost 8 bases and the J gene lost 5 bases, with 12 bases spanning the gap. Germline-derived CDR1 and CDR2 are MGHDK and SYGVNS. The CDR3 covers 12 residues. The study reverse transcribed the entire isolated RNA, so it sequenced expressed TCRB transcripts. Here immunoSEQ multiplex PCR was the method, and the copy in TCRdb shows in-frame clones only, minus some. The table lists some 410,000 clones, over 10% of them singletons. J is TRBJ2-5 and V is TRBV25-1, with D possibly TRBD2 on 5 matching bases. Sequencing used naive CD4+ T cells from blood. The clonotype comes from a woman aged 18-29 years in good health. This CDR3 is CASRPGGETQYF. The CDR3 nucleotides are TGTGCCAGCCGACCCGGAGGTGAGACCCAGTACTTC.